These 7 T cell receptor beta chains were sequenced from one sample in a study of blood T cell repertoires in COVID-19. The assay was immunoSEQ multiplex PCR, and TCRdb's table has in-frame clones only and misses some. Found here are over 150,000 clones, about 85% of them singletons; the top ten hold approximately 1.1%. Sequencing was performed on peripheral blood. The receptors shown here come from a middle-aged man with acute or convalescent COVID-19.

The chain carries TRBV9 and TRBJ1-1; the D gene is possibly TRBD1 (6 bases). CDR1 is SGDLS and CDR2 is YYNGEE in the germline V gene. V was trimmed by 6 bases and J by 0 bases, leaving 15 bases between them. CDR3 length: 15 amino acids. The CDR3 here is CASTQSTGLNTEAFF. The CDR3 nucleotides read TGTGCCAGCACCCAATCGACAGGCTTGAACACTGAAGCTTTCTTT.

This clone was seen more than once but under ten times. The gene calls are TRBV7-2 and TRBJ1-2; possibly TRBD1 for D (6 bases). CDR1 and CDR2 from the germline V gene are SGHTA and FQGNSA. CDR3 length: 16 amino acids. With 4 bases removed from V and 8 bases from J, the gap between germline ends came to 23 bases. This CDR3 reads CASSSRLRGTSNGYTF. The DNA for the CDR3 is TGTGCCAGCAGCTCAAGACTCCGTGGGACATCTAACGGCTACACCTTC.

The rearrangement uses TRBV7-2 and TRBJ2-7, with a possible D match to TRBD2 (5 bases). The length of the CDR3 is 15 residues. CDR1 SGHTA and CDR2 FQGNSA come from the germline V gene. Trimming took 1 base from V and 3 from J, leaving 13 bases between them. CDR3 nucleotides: TGTGCCAGCAGCTTAGGGGCCGGGATTTACTACGAGCAGTACTTC. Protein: CASSLGAGIYYEQYF. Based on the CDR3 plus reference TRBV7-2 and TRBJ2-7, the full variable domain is GAGVSQSPSNKVTEKGKDVELRCDPISGHTALYWYRQSLGQGLEFLIYFQGNSAPDKSGLPSDRFSAERTGGSVSTLTIQRTQQEDSAVYLCASSLGAGIYYEQYFGPGTRLTVT.

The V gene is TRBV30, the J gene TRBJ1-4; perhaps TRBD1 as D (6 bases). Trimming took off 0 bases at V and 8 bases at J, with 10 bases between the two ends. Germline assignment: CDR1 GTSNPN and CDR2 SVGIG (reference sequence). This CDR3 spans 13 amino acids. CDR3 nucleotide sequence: TGTGCCTGGAGTGTACAGGGAGGGGAAAAACTGTTTTTT. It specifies CAWSVQGGEKLFF. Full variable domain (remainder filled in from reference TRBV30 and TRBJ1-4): SQTIHQWPATLVQPVGSPLSLECTVEGTSNPNLYWYRQAAGRGLQLLFYSVGIGQISSEVPQNLSASRPQDRQFILSSKKLLLSDSGFYLCAWSVQGGEKLFFGSGTQLSVL.

The CDR3 bases are TGCAGTGCTGACACACTTGAAGCTTTCTTT. Its protein is CSADTLEAFF. The genes are TRBV20-1 and TRBJ1-1; D is uncertain. CDR1 DFQATT and CDR2 SNEGSKA come from the germline V gene (reference sequence). V was trimmed by 5 bases and J by 7 bases, leaving 8 bases between them. The CDR3 has 10 residues.

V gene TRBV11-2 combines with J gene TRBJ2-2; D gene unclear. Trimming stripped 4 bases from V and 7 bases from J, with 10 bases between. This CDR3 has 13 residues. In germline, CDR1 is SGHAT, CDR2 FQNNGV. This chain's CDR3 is CASSSQRFGELFF. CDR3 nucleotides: TGTGCCAGCAGCTCCCAGAGGTTCGGGGAGCTGTTTTTT.

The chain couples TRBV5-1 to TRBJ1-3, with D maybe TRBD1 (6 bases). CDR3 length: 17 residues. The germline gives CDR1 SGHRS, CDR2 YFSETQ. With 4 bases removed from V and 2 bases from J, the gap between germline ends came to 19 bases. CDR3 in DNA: TGCGCCAGCAGCCCGCTATCGCAGGGGCGACCTGGAAACACCATATATTTT. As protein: CASSPLSQGRPGNTIYF.